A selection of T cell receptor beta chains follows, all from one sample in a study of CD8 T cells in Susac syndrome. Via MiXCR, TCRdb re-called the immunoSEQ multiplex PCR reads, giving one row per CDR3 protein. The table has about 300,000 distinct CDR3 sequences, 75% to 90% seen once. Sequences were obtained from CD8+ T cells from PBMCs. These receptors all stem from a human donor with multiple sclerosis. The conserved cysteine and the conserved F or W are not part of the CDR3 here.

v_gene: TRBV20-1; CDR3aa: SATNDPGGSYEQY
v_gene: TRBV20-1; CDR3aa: SAREAGTGYTGELF
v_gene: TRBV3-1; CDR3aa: ASGDTDYEQY
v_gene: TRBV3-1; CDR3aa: ASSQEQYSNQPQH
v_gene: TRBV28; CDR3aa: ASSLPGTDFYEQY
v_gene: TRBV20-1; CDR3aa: SASGDSEREQF
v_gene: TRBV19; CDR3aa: ASSTIRSGETEAF
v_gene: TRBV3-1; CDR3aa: ASSHRRRHSQQY
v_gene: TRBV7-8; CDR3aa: ASSLEPGQARYGYT
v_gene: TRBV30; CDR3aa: AWGPPVYEQY